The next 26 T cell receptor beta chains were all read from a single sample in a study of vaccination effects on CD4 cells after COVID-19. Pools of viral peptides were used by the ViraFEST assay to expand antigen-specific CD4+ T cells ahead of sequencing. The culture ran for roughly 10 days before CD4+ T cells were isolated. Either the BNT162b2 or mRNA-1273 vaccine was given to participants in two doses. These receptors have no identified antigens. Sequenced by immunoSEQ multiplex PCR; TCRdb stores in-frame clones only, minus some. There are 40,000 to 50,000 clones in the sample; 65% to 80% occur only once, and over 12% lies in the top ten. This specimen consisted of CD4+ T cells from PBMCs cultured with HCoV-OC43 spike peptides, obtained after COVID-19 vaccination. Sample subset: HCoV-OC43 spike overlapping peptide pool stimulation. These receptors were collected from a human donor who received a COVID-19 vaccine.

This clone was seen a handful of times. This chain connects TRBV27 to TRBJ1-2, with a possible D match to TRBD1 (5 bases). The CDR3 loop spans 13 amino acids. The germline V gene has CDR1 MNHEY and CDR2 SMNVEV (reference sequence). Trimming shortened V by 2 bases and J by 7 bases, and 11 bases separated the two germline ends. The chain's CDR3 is CASSLTGMGGYTF. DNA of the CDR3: TGTGCCAGCAGTTTAACAGGAATGGGTGGCTACACCTTC.

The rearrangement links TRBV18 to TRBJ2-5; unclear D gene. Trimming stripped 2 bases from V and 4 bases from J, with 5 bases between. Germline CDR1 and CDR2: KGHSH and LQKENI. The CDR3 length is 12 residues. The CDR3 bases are TGTGCCAGCTCACCAAGGCGAGAGACCCAGTACTTC. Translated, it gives CASSPRRETQYF.

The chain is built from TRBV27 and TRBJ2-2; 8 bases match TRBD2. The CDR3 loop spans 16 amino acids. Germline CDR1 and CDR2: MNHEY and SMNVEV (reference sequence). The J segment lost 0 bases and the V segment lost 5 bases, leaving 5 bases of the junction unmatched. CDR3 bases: TGTGCCAGCAGTCCACGGGGGGGCTCGAACACCGGGGAGCTGTTTTTT. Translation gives CASSPRGGSNTGELFF.

The CDR3 protein is CASTLTGGETQYF. The DNA for the CDR3 is TGTGCCAGTACCCTCACGGGGGGGGAAACCCAGTACTTC. The chain joins TRBV19 to TRBJ2-5; TRBD2 matches 8 bases. Germline V gives CDR1 LNHDA, CDR2 SQIVND (reference sequence). V lost 7 bases, J lost 8 bases, and 9 bases stayed unmatched. The CDR3 is 13 residues long.

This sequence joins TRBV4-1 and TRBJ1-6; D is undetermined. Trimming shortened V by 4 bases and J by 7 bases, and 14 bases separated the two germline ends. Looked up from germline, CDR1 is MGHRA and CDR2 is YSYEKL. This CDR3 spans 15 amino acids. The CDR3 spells CASSPQGQRNSPLHF. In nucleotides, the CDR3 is TGCGCCAGCAGCCCCCAAGGGCAGAGAAATTCACCCCTCCACTTT.

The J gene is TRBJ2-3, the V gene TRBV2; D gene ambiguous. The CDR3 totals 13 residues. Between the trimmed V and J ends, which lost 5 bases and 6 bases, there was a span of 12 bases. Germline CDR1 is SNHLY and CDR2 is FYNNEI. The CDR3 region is CASSLARGDTQYF. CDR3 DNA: TGTGCCAGCAGTCTCGCGCGCGGCGATACGCAGTATTTT.

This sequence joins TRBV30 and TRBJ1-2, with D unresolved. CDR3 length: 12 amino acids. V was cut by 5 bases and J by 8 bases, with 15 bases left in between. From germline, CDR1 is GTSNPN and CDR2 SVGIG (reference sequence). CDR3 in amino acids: CAWGSPDGGYTF. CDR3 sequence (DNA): TGTGCCTGGGGGTCCCCTGACGGGGGCTACACCTTC.

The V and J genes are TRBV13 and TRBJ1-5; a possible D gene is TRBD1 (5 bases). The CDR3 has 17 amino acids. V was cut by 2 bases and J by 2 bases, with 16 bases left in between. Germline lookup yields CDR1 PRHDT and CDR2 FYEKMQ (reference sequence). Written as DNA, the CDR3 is TGTGCCAGCAGCTTACGAATGGGTGGGGGTGGCAATCAGCCCCAGCATTTT. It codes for CASSLRMGGGGNQPQHF.

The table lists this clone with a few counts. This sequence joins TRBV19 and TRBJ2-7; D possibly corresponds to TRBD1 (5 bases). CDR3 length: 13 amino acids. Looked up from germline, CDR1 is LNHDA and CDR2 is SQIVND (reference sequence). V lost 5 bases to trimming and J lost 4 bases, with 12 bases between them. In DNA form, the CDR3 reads TGTGCCAGTAGTCGGCCAGGGCAATACGAGCAGTACTTC. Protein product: CASSRPGQYEQYF.

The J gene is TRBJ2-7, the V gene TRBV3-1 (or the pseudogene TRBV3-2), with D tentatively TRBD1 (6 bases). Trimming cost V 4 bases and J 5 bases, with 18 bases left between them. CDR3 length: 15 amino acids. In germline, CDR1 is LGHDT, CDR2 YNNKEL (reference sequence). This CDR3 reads CASSRTPGAGDEQYF. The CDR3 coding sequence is TGTGCCAGCAGCCGGACTCCAGGGGCAGGAGACGAGCAGTACTTC.

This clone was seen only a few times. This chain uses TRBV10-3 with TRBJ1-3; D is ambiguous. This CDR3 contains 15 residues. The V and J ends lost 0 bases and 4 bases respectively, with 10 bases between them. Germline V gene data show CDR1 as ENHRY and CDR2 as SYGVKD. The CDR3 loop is CAISESNEVGNTIYF. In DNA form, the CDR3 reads TGTGCCATCAGTGAGTCGAATGAGGTCGGAAACACCATATATTTT.

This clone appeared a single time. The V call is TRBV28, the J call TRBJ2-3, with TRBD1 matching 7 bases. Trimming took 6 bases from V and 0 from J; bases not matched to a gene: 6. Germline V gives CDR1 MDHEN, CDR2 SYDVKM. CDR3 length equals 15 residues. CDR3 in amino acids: CASSPGQRSTDTQYF. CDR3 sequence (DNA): TGTGCCAGCAGCCCGGGACAGAGGAGCACAGATACGCAGTATTTT.

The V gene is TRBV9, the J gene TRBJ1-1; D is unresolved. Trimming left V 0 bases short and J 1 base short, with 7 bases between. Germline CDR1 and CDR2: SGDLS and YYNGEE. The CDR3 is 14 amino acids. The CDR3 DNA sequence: TGTGCCAGCAGCGTAGGGACTGCGAACACTGAAGCTTTCTTT. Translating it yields CASSVGTANTEAFF.

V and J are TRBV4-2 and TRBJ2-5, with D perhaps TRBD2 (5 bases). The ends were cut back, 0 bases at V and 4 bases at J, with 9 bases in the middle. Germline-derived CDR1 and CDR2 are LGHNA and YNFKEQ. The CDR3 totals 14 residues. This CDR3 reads CASSQELVGETQYF. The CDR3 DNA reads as TGTGCCAGCAGCCAAGAACTAGTAGGAGAGACCCAGTACTTC.

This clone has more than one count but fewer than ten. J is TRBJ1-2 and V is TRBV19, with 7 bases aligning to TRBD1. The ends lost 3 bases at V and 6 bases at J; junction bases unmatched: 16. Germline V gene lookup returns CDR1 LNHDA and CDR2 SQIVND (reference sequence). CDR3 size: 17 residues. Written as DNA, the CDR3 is TGTGCCAGTAGTATCCTAGATCAGGGGGTGCGGATAGATGGCTACACCTTC. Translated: CASSILDQGVRIDGYTF. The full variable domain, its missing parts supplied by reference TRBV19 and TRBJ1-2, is DGGITQSPKYLFRKEGQNVTLSCEQNLNHDAMYWYRQDPGQGLRLIYYSQIVNDFQKGDIAEGYSVSREKKESFPLTVTSAQKNPTAFYLCASSILDQGVRIDGYTFGSGTRLTVV.

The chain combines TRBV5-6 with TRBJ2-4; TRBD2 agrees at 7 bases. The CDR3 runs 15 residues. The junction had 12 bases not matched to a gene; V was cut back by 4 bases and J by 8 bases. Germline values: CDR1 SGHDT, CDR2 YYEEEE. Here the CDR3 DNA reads TGTGCCAGCAGCCTAGACGGACTAGGTTCGGACATTCAGTACTTC. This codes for CASSLDGLGSDIQYF. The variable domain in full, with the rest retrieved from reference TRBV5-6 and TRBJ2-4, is DAGVTQSPTHLIKTRGQQVTLRCSPKSGHDTVSWYQQALGQGPQFIFQYYEEEERQRGNFPDRFSGHQFPNYSSELNVNALLLGDSALYLCASSLDGLGSDIQYFGAGTRLSVL.

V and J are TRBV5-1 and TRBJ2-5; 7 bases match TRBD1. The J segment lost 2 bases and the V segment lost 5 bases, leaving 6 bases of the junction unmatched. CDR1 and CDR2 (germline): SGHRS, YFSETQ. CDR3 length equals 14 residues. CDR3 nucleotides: TGCGCCAGCAGTCTGGGGGACAGTCAAGAGACCCAGTACTTC. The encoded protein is CASSLGDSQETQYF.

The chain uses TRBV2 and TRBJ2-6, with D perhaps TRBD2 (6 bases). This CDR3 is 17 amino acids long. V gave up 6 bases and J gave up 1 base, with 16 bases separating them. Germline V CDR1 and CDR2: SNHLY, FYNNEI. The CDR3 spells CASSAAFGGSGANVLTF. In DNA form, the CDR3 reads TGTGCCAGCAGCGCCGCCTTTGGAGGGTCTGGGGCCAACGTCCTGACTTTC.

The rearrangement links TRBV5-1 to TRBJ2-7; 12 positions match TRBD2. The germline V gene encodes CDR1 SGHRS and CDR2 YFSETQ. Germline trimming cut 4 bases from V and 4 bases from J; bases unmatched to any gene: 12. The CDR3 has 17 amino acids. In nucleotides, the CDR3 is TGCGCCAGCAGCCCGGGACTAGCGGGTGGAAATGGGTACGAGCAGTACTTC. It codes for CASSPGLAGGNGYEQYF. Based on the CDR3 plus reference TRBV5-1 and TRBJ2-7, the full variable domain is KAGVTQTPRYLIKTRGQQVTLSCSPISGHRSVSWYQQTPGQGLQFLFEYFSETQRNKGNFPGRFSGRQFSNSRSEMNVSTLELGDSALYLCASSPGLAGGNGYEQYFGPGTRLTVT.

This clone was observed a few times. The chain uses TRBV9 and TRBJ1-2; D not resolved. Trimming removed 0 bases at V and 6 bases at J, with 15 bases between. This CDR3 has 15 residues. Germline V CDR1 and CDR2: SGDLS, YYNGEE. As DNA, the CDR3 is TGTGCCAGCAGCGTAGTGTCCTCGGGTGTGAATGGCTACACCTTC. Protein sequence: CASSVVSSGVNGYTF.

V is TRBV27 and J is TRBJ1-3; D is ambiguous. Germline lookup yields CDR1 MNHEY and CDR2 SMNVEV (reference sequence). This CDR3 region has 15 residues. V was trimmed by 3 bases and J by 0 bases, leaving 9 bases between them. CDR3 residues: CASSLAGRSGNTIYF. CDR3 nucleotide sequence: TGTGCCAGCAGTTTGGCGGGCCGCTCTGGAAACACCATATATTTT.

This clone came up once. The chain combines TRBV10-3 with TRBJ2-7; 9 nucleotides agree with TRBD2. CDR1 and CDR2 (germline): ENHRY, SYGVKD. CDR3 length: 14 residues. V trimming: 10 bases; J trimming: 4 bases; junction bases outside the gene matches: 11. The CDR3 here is CATARGGGLYEQYF. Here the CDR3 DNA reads TGTGCCACCGCTCGCGGGGGGGGATTATACGAGCAGTACTTC.

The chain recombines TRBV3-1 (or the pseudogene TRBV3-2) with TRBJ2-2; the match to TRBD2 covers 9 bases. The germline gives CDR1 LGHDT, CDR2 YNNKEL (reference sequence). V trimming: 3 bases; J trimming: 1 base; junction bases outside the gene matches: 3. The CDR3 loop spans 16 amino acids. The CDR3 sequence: CASSQPSGMNTGELFF. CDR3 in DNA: TGTGCCAGCAGCCAGCCTAGCGGGATGAACACCGGGGAGCTGTTTTTT.

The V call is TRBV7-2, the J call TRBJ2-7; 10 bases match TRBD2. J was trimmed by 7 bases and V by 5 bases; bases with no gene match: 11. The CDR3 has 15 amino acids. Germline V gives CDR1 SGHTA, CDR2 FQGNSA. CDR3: CASSGVAGGGGEQYF. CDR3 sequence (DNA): TGTGCCAGCAGCGGGGTAGCGGGGGGCGGAGGGGAGCAGTACTTC.

CDR3 protein: CASSILGYGYTF. The CDR3 region has the DNA TGTGCCAGCAGCATCCTAGGCTATGGCTACACCTTC. The rearrangement links TRBV12-3 or TRBV12-4 to TRBJ1-2, with D unclear. The CDR3 is made up of 12 amino acids. Trimming pared 6 bases from V and 4 bases from J, leaving 9 bases between.

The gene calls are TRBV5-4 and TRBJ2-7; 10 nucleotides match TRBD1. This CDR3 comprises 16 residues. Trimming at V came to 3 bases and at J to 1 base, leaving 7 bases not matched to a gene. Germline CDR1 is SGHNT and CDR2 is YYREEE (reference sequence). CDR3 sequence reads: CASSSGPGQGSYEQYF. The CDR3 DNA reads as TGTGCCAGCAGCTCGGGTCCGGGACAGGGGTCCTACGAGCAGTACTTC.